A selection of T cell receptor beta chains follows, all from one sample in a study of blood T cells in healthy people across ages. Each CDR3 protein gets one entry after TCRdb re-called the 5' RACE reads with MiXCR. The sample carries approximately 800,000 distinct CDR3 sequences, approximately 25% recorded once. These records were also assigned to another study, of T cells of mothers and their children.

The sample comprised blood. The receptors were sampled from a boy between 5 and 17 years old in good health. CDR3s include the opening cysteine and the closing phenylalanine or tryptophan. The D gene is left open where the match is weak. Size is omitted from some rows. Given values are once, few, many or a class for expanded clones.

TRBV24-1	TRBJ2-1	-	19	-	TGTGCCACCAGTGATTCGTCACTAATTCGGGACCCTCGTGGGGATGAGCAGTTCTTC	CATSDSSLIRDPRGDEQFF
TRBV27	TRBJ2-7	-	13	few	TGTGCCACCTCGAGGCAGGGGTGGTACGAGCAGTACTTC	CATSRQGWYEQYF
TRBV10-3	TRBJ2-1	TRBD2	13	-	TGTGCCACCGAGGAGCGGGGGTACAATGAGCAGTTCTTC	CATEERGYNEQFF
TRBV27	TRBJ2-7	TRBD2	19	few	TGTGCCAGCAGTCGGACTAGCGGGAGCATCCGCCAATACATTTACGAGCAGTACTTC	CASSRTSGSIRQYIYEQYF
TRBV20-1	TRBJ2-1	-	11	-	TGCAGTGCTAGAGAAGTGAGTGAGCAGTTCTTC	CSAREVSEQFF
TRBV6-4	TRBJ1-1	-	13	-	TGTGCCAGCAGTGCTGTCATGGGCACTGAAGCTTTCTTT	CASSAVMGTEAFF
TRBV27	TRBJ2-2	TRBD1	16	few	TGTGCCAGCAGTCCTCCGGGACAGGGGGCTGTCGGGGAGCTGTTTTTT	CASSPPGQGAVGELFF
TRBV20-1	TRBJ2-1	-	14	-	TGCAGTGCTAGCCCGCTGTTGGCTAGCTATGAGCAGTTCTTC	CSASPLLASYEQFF
TRBV29-1	TRBJ2-5	TRBD1	14	-	TGCAGCGTCCCCGGGACAGGGGATTGGGAGACCCAGTACTTC	CSVPGTGDWETQYF
TRBV7-8	TRBJ2-2	-	15	-	TGTGCCAGCAGCCGCGCCGGGACCAAAGGAGGGGAGCTGTTTTTT	CASSRAGTKGGELFF
TRBV12-3/TRBV12-4	TRBJ1-4	-	13	-	TGTGCCAGCAGTTTTATGGCGGTCGAAAAACTGTTTTTT	CASSFMAVEKLFF
TRBV7-2	TRBJ2-3	-	15	-	TGTGCCAGCTCCCTCGTAGGGGGGACCACAGATACGCAGTATTTT	CASSLVGGTTDTQYF
TRBV28	TRBJ2-1	TRBD2	19	-	TGTGCCAGCAGGCCTCCCCGGACTAGCGGGAGTATCACCTACAATGAGCAGTTCTTC	CASRPPRTSGSITYNEQFF
TRBV6-1	TRBJ2-5	-	17	few	TGTGCCAGCAGTGACGAATTGGACCCCACGGGGATGAGGACCCAGTACTTC	CASSDELDPTGMRTQYF
TRBV2	TRBJ1-2	TRBD1	15	few	TGTGCCAGCACATACGGACAGGGGAGGCCCTATGTCTACACCTTC	CASTYGQGRPYVYTF
TRBV20-1	TRBJ2-1	-	15	few	TGCAGTGCTCACTCTTGGGGGAGCTCCTACAATGAGCAGTTCTTC	CSAHSWGSSYNEQFF
TRBV28	TRBJ1-3	-	17	-	TGTGCCAGCAGTTTAGGATCCCGGGGCGGCTCTGGAAACACCATATATTTT	CASSLGSRGGSGNTIYF
TRBV29-1	TRBJ2-5	TRBD2	17	-	TGCAGCGTTGATGGGTTACTAGCGGGAGCTGTGTCAGAGACCCAGTACTTC	CSVDGLLAGAVSETQYF
TRBV28	TRBJ2-5	-	11	-	TGTGCCAGCAGTCGTATAGAGACCCAGTACTTC	CASSRIETQYF
TRBV18	TRBJ1-4	TRBD1	12	many	TGTGCCAGCTCAACAGGGGGCGAAAAACTGTTTTTT	CASSTGGEKLFF
TRBV28	TRBJ1-4	-	13	-	TGTGCCAGCAGTTTACTTGGACAGAACATCCTGTTTTTT	CASSLLGQNILFF
TRBV5-1	TRBJ2-1	TRBD2	14	-	TGCGCCAGCAGCTTGGTAGCGGGCCACAATGAGCAGTTCTTC	CASSLVAGHNEQFF
TRBV27	TRBJ2-1	TRBD2	17	-	TGTGCCAGCAGTTTTTACGGACTAGCGAGTTCCTACAATGAGCAGTTCTTC	CASSFYGLASSYNEQFF
TRBV20-1	TRBJ2-1	TRBD1	16	few	TGCAGTGCTAGACCCCGGACAGGGGTCCCTTACAATGAGCAGTTCTTC	CSARPRTGVPYNEQFF
TRBV15	TRBJ2-5	TRBD2	17	few	TGTGCCACCAGCAGAGTGCGGGTCTCGGGAGGGCTAGAGACCCAGTACTTC	CATSRVRVSGGLETQYF
TRBV6-1	TRBJ2-7	-	14	-	TGTGCCAGCAGTGGGCAGGGGGGACTTTCCGAGCAGTACTTC	CASSGQGGLSEQYF
TRBV20-1	TRBJ2-2	-	13	-	TGCAGTGCTATGTCAGGGAACACCGGGGAGCTGTTTTTT	CSAMSGNTGELFF
TRBV29-1	TRBJ2-3	-	13	-	TGCAGCGTTGAGGTTCAAAGCACAGATACGCAGTATTTT	CSVEVQSTDTQYF
TRBV9	TRBJ2-3	-	17	-	TGTGCCAGCAGCGTAGATGGGACCGCGACCGGCGCAGATACGCAGTATTTT	CASSVDGTATGADTQYF